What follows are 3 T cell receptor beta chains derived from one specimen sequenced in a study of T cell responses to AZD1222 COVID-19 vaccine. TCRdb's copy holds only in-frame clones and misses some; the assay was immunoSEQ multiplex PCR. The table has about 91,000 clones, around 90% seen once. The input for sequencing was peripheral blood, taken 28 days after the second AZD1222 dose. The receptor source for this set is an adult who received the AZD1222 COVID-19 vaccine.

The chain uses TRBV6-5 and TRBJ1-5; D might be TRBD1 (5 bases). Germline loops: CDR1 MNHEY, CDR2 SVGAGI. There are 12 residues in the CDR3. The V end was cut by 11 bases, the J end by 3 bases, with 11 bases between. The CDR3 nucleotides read TGTGCCGGGGGACTGTTCAATCAGCCCCAGCATTTT. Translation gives CAGGLFNQPQHF.

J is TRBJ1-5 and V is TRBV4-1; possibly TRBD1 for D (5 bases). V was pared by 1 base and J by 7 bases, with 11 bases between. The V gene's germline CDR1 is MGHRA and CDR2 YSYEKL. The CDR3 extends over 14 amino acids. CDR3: CASSQGGDWQPQHF. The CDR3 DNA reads TGCGCCAGCAGCCAAGGGGGGGATTGGCAGCCCCAGCATTTT.

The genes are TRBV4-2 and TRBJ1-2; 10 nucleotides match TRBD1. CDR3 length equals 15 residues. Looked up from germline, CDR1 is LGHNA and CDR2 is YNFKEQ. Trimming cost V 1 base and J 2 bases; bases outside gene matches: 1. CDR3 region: CASSQVGQGNYGYTF. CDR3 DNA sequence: TGTGCCAGCAGCCAAGTGGGACAGGGGAACTATGGCTACACCTTC.